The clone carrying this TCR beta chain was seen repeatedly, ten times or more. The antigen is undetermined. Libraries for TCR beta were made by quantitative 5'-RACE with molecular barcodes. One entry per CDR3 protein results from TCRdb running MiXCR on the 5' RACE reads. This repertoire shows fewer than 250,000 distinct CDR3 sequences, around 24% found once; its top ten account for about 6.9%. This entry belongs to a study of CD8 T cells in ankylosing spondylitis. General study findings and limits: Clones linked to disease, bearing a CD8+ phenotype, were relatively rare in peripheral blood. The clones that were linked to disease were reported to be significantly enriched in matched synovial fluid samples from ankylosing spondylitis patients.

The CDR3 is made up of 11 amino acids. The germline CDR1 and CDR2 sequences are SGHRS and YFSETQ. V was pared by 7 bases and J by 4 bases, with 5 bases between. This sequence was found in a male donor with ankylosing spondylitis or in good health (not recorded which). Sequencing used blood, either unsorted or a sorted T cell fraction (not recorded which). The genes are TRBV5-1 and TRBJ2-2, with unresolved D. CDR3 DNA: TGCGCCAGCCGAGTCACCGGGGAGCTGTTTTTT. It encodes CASRVTGELFF.